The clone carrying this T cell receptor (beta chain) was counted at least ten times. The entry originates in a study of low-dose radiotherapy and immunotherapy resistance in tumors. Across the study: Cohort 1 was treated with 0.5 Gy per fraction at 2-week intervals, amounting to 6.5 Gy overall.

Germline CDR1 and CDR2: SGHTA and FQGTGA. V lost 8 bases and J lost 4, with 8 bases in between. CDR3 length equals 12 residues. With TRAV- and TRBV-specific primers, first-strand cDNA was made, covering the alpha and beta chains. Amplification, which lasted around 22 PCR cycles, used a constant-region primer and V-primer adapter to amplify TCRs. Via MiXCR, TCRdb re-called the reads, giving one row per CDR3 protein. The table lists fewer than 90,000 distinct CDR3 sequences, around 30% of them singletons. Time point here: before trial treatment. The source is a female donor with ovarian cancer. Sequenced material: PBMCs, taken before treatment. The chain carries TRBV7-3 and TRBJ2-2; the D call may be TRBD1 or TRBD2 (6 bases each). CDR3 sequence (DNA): TGTGCCAGCGGGGGGCTCACCGGGGAGCTGTTTTTT. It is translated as CASGGLTGELFF.